The clone carrying this T cell receptor beta chain was seen only a few times. A universal primer site came from template switching; cDNA carried unique molecular identifiers. TCRdb used MiXCR to reprocess the 5' RACE reads, holding one entry per CDR3 protein. The sample gives roughly 750,000 distinct CDR3 sequences, approximately 22% of which show up once; approximately 4.3% is in the top ten. This specimen comes from a study of identical twins. Germline loops: CDR1 LGHNT, CDR2 FRNRAP. V lost 6 bases and J 0 bases, leaving 13 bases between the germline ends. The length of the CDR3 is 15 residues. The data also belong to a second study, concerning T cells expressing NK-cell markers. That publication notes: Investigators obtained TCR beta repertoires from sorted CD3+CD56+NKG2C+, CD3+CD56+NKG2C- and CD3+CD56-NKG2C+ T cells. Sorting of alpha-beta TCR T cells alone was achieved in several experiments with an anti-gamma-delta TCR antibody. Four of the donors also had these clonotypes leading their CD3+CD56-NKG2C+ fraction.

This rearrangement joins TRBV12-5 to TRBJ2-3; weak D call: TRBD1 (6 bases). The sequencing input was PBMCs. The sequence derives from a woman under 30 in good health. The CDR3 DNA is TGTGCTAGTGGGAGGGGGAGAACTAGCACAGATACGCAGTATTTT. Amino acid sequence: CASGRGRTSTDTQYF.